One sample yielded the 11 T cell receptor beta chains listed below, sequenced in a study of T cells in Graves' hyperthyroidism and ophthalmopathy (dated by TCRdb to the late 2010s). The protocol used for the library was multiplex PCR. Reads for this sample came from an Illumina HiSeq 2000. The TCR beta CDR3 regions were amplified from RNA transcripts. The TCR CDR3 was subjected to a first round of RT-PCR using the HTBI primer set and the Qiagen OneStep RT-PCR kit. TCRdb ran its own pipeline on the public reads, namely fastp trimming at Q25 and MiXCR clone calling, and kept in-frame beta chains. One record per CDR3 amino acid sequence lists the most common genes and DNA. In this sample the table shows approximately 590,000 distinct CDR3 sequences, 15% to 19% of which occur a single time. The ten top clones hold roughly 6.6% of the sample. Sequencing input: blood. Receptors were obtained from a woman aged 25 to 45 with Graves' hyperthyroidism.

This clonotype has more than one count but fewer than ten. The chain has TRBV14 and TRBJ2-1; D might be TRBD2 (7 bases). This CDR3 contains 16 residues. V was clipped by 2 bases and J by 5 bases, with 16 bases between them. Germline V gene sequence: CDR1 SGHDN, CDR2 FVKESK. CDR3 in amino acids: CASSQLRGGGHNEQFF. CDR3 in DNA: TGTGCCAGCAGCCAACTGCGGGGAGGGGGGCACAATGAGCAGTTCTTC.

This clonotype has only a few counts. J is TRBJ2-5 and V is TRBV30, with D perhaps TRBD2 (7 bases). Trimming took 3 bases from V and 5 from J, leaving 13 bases between them. The V gene's germline CDR1 is GTSNPN and CDR2 SVGIG (reference sequence). The CDR3 is made up of 13 amino acids. CDR3 DNA: TGTGCCTGGAGCCGCGGGGGCGCGGAGACCCAGTACTTC. Its translation: CAWSRGGAETQYF.

This clonotype was recorded at least ten times. The chain recombines TRBV30 with TRBJ1-4; possibly TRBD1 for D (6 bases). Germline CDR1 is GTSNPN and CDR2 is SVGIG (reference sequence). V was cut by 4 bases and J by 5 bases, with 17 bases left in between. The CDR3 totals 15 residues. As DNA, the CDR3 is TGTGCCTGGATCAACCGAGGCAGGGGAAATGAAAAACTGTTTTTT. This gives the protein CAWINRGRGNEKLFF. Looking up the rest from reference TRBV30 and TRBJ1-4 gives the full variable domain: SQTIHQWPATLVQPVGSPLSLECTVEGTSNPNLYWYRQAAGRGLQLLFYSVGIGQISSEVPQNLSASRPQDRQFILSSKKLLLSDSGFYLCAWINRGRGNEKLFFGSGTQLSVL.

V and J are TRBV6-2 or TRBV6-3 and TRBJ2-2; D perhaps matches TRBD1 (6 bases). CDR1 and CDR2 (germline): MNHEY, SVGEGT. Trimming pared 8 bases from V and 6 bases from J, leaving 13 bases between. The CDR3 is 13 amino acids. CDR3 sequence (DNA): TGTGCCAGCGACCGGACAGACGCCGGGGAGCTGTTTTTT. Protein sequence: CASDRTDAGELFF.

This clonotype was observed a handful of times. The chain's CDR3 is CASSYLGTSGPYEQYF. Here the CDR3 DNA reads TGTGCCAGCAGTTACCTCGGGACTAGCGGGCCCTACGAGCAGTACTTC. The rearrangement links TRBV6-5 to TRBJ2-7, with TRBD2 identical over 12 bases. This CDR3 contains 16 residues. The germline gives CDR1 MNHEY, CDR2 SVGAGI. V gave up 2 bases and J gave up 2 bases; unmatched junction bases: 4.

This clonotype has a count of ten or more. The chain carries TRBV20-1 and TRBJ2-5; perhaps D is TRBD1 or TRBD2 (5 bases each). In germline, CDR1 is DFQATT, CDR2 SNEGSKA (reference sequence). The CDR3 consists of 15 residues. The V gene lost 6 bases and the J gene lost 5 bases, with 22 bases spanning the gap. CDR3 DNA sequence: TGCAGTGCCATCTTTGGGGCGGGCAAGGGGGAGACCCAGTACTTC. Translating it yields CSAIFGAGKGETQYF.

This clonotype was observed many times. The genes are TRBV27 and TRBJ2-3; TRBD2 is a possible D gene (6 bases). V lost 1 base to trimming and J lost 3 bases, with 14 bases between them. Germline V lookup: CDR1 MNHEY, CDR2 SMNVEV (reference sequence). This CDR3 region has 16 residues. The CDR3 DNA is TGTGCCAGCAGTTTATTTATGTCGGGAGTAACAGATACGCAGTATTTT. Its protein product is CASSLFMSGVTDTQYF.

The chain carries TRBV4-1 and TRBJ2-2, with 9 bases fitting TRBD1. The CDR3 runs to 15 residues. V gave up 6 bases and J gave up 7 bases; unmatched junction bases: 9. Germline CDR1 and CDR2: MGHRA and YSYEKL. The CDR3 here is CASRKPGQGFGELFF. CDR3 coding DNA: TGCGCCAGCAGAAAACCGGGACAGGGATTCGGGGAGCTGTTTTTT.

This clonotype was seen repeatedly, ten times or more. J is TRBJ2-3 and V is TRBV10-3; 8 bases fit TRBD2. V lost 4 bases to trimming and J lost 6 bases; unmatched junction nucleotides: 9. The germline CDR1 and CDR2 sequences are ENHRY and SYGVKD. The CDR3 consists of 15 residues. CDR3 in DNA: TGTGCCATCAGTGGTACTAGCGGCGTCCTCGATACGCAGTATTTT. This encodes CAISGTSGVLDTQYF.

This clonotype was found many times. The chain recombines TRBV7-2 with TRBJ2-1, with TRBD2 matching 8 bases. Trimming cost V 5 bases and J 6 bases; bases outside gene matches: 15. This CDR3 has 17 residues. Germline V gene data show CDR1 as SGHTA and CDR2 as FQGNSA. CDR3 loop: CASSPKRTSRGINEQFF. Written as DNA, the CDR3 is TGTGCCAGCAGCCCGAAACGGACTAGCCGGGGTATCAATGAGCAGTTCTTC.

V and J are TRBV14 and TRBJ2-3; 7 positions match TRBD1. Germline V gene lookup returns CDR1 SGHDN and CDR2 FVKESK. Germline trimming cut 1 base from V and 2 bases from J; bases unmatched to any gene: 6. This CDR3 is 16 amino acids long. This CDR3 is CASSQGRQGYTDTQYF. The CDR3 nucleotides are TGTGCCAGCAGCCAAGGTCGACAGGGCTACACAGATACGCAGTATTTT.